The source of this T cell receptor (beta chain) is a study of blood T cell repertoires in COVID-19. Across the study: Nucleic acid was either cDNA or gDNA, and it came from T cells, B-cell-depleted T cells, or PBMCs.

V was trimmed by 1 base and J by 0 bases, leaving 6 bases between them. The length of the CDR3 is 14 residues. Germline V lookup: CDR1 SEHNR, CDR2 FQNEAQ (reference sequence). Clones were sequenced by immunoSEQ multiplex PCR, and TCRdb holds only the in-frame ones, with some missing. Here the sample spans roughly 78,000 clones, approximately 89% being singletons. The source is a woman aged 60-75 years with acute or convalescent COVID-19. Sequencing was done on a sample of peripheral blood. V and J are TRBV7-9 and TRBJ2-5, with TRBD1 as a possible D gene (5 bases). The CDR3 nucleotides read TGTGCCAGCAGCTTAGGGACACACCAAGAGACCCAGTACTTC. Amino acid sequence: CASSLGTHQETQYF.